This T cell receptor beta chain is drawn from a study of blood T cell repertoires in COVID-19. About the research overall: Specimens from acute and convalescent COVID-19 originated in the United States, Italy and Spain. In each case, the material was cDNA or gDNA derived from T cells, B-cell-depleted T cells, or PBMCs.

This table comes from immunoSEQ multiplex PCR, and its TCRdb copy is limited to in-frame clones, with some not included. The sample records around 50,000 clones, approximately 78% being singletons. Note on this clone: A junction boundary mismatches the germline segment, possibly from a read error.

In germline, CDR1 is LGHDT, CDR2 YNNKEL (reference sequence). The CDR3 has 14 residues. The sequencing input was peripheral blood. The clonotype originates from a woman of 80 years or more with acute or convalescent COVID-19. The chain employs TRBV3-1 (or the pseudogene TRBV3-2) and TRBJ1-5; 9 nucleotides align to TRBD1. The CDR3 sequence: CASSLGQGNQPQHF. As DNA, the CDR3 is TGTGCCAGCAGCCTGGGACAGGGCAACCAGCCCCAGCATTTT.